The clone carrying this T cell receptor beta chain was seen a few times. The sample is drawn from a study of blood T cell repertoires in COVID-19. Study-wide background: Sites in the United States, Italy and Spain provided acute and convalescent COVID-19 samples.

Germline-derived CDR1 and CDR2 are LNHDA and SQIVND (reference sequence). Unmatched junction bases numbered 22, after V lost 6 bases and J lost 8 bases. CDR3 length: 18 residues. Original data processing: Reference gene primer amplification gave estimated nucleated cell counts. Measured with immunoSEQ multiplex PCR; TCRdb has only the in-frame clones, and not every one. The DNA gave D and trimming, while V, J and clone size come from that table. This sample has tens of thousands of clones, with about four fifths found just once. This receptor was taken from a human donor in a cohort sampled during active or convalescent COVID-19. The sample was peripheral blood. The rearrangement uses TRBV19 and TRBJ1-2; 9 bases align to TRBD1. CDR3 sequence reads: CASRPIGVTGGWVGGYTF. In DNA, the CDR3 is TGTGCCAGTAGACCTATAGGTGTGACAGGGGGTTGGGTGGGCGGCTACACCTTC.